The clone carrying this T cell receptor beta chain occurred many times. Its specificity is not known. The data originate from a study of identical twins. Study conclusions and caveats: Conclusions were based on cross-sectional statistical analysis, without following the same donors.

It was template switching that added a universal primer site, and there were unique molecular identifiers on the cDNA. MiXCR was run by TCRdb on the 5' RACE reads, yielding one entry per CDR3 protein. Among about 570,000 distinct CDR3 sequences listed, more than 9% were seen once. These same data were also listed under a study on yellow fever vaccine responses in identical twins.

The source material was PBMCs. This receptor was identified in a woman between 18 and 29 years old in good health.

The CDR3 DNA is TGTGCCAGCAGTCCAGCGGGGATAGAAGATACGCAGTATTTT. This gives the protein CASSPAGIEDTQYF. The genes are TRBV28 and TRBJ2-3; 7 nucleotides match TRBD2. The V gene end was trimmed by 5 bases and the J gene end by 5 bases; junction bases not matched to a gene: 7. CDR3 length equals 14 residues. Germline values: CDR1 MDHEN, CDR2 SYDVKM. The variable domain in full, with the rest retrieved from reference TRBV28 and TRBJ2-3, is DVKVTQSSRYLVKRTGEKVFLECVQDMDHENMFWYRQDPGLGLRLIYFSYDVKMKEKGDIPEGYSVSREKKERFSLILESASTNQTSMYLCASSPAGIEDTQYFGPGTRLTVL.